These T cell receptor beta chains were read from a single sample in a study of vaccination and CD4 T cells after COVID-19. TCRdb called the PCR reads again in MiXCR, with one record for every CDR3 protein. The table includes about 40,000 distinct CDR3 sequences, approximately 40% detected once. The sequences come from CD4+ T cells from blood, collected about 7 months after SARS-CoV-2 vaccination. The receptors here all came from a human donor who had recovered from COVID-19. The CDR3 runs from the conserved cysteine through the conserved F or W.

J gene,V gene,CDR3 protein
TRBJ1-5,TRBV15,CATSREGRHNQPQHF
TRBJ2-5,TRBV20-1,CSAVKYQETQYF
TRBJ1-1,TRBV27,CASSLWGGRGAFF
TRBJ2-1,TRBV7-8,CASSLRDYIYNEQFF
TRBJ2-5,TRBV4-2,CASRPVSGEGTQYF
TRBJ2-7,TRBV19,CASSGQGGEYF
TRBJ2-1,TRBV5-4,CASSPPGQDYNEQFF
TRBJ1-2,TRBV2,CASSERQLVNYGYTF
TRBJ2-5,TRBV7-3,CASSFRGQSQETQYF
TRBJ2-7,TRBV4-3,CASSQVTGSDEQYF
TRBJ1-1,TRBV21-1,CASPPTGTVDLNTEAFF
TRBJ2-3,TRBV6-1,CARKTARGRLTQYF
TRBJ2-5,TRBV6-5,CASSYYPAAIQETQYF
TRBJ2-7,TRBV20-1,CSAAGTVTYEQYF
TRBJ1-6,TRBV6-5,CASSYSKGSSSYNSPLHF
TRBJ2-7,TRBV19,CASSIAGFYEQYF
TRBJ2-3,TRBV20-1,CSARLRPSTDTQYF
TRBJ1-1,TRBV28,CASSLSDSGTEAFF
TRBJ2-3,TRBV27,CASRDFEVLDTQYF
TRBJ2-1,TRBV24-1,CATSDLRGSNEQFF
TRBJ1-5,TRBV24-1,CATSSFNQPQHF
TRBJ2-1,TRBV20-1,CSARKDYNEQFF
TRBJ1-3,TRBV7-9,CASSLVLGDTIYF
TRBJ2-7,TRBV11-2,CASSPTQWNYEQYF
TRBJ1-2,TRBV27,CASSFSRGYGYTF
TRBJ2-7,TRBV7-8,CASSQGQPYEQYF
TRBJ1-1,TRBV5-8,CASSLAVAGTAFTLAPEAFF
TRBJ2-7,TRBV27,CASSVQGSHYEQYF
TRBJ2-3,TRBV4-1,CASRQLAGTTDTQYF
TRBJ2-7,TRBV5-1,CASRPMTSGPEQYF
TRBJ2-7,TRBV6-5,CASSYSLQRGLYEQYF
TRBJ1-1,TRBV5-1,CASTKEGARPTEAFF
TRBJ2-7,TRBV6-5,CASSYWDGYEQYF
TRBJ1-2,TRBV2,CASNLGSYGYTF
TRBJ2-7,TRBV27,CASGIQVLNGAKQYF
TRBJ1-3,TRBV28,CASGIGAGAGNTIYF
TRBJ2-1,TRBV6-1,CASTGTSGYNEQFF